Detailed here is one T cell receptor (beta chain). Its antigen is unknown. This sample was taken from a study of post-analysis software for immune sequencing data. In the study overall: Clinical courses comprised relapsing-remitting, secondary progressive and progressive-relapsing multiple sclerosis.

Study-wide results and limits: In multiple sclerosis, normalized Chao1 diversity was significantly below that of controls. TRBV5-6, TRBV5-1 and TRBV20-1 were among 4 or 5 TRBV segments more frequent in patients than controls. Clustering by F measure revealed strong co-clustering among samples prepared together in one batch.

Unique molecular identifiers tagged the TCR beta cDNA libraries. There were about 1 to 10 million T cells, and 480,000 or so cDNA molecules came from them. TCRdb re-derived calls from the PCR reads in MiXCR, one entry per CDR3 protein. The sample includes more than 350,000 distinct CDR3 sequences, about 40% of them seen just once. V shed 5 bases, J shed 9 bases, and the junction held 7 bases outside the gene matches. Per germline, CDR1 SQVTM and CDR2 ANQGSEA. The CDR3 contains 13 residues. This receptor was obtained from a girl aged 2 to 9 with multiple sclerosis. The sample taken for sequencing was blood. The chain employs TRBV29-1 and TRBJ2-1; 10 nucleotides agree with TRBD2. The CDR3 sequence is CSVSGRVTREQFF. CDR3 DNA sequence: TGCAGCGTTAGCGGGAGGGTGACGCGTGAGCAGTTCTTC.